These T cell receptor beta chains were read from a single sample in a study of T cells after yellow fever vaccination. One entry per CDR3 protein, called by TCRdb with MiXCR from the 5' RACE reads. The table has tens of thousands of distinct CDR3 sequences, 6.5% seen once. Sample: CD8+ T cells sorted from PBMCs, taken roughly 45 days after the first yellow fever vaccination. These receptors were collected from a man between 18 and 35 years old who received the YFV17D yellow fever vaccine. Both conserved end residues are part of each CDR3. D genes are given only for firm matches. A clone size is listed for some rows: how often the clone was seen (once, few, many), or a class if it is expanded.

j_call,v_call,cdr3_length,d_call,clone_size,cdr3_aa,cdr3_nt
TRBJ1-1,TRBV19,14,.,many,CASSIAGGSTEAFF,TGTGCCAGTAGTATCGCTGGGGGATCCACTGAAGCTTTCTTT
TRBJ2-1,TRBV4-3,17,.,many,CASSQEGYWGRWNQQFF,TGCGCCAGCAGCCAAGAAGGTTACTGGGGGCGGTGGAATCAGCAGTTCTTC
TRBJ1-1,TRBV5-6,15,.,few,CASSLNYREGTEAFF,TGTGCCAGCAGCTTGAATTATCGGGAGGGCACTGAAGCTTTCTTT
TRBJ1-2,TRBV11-2,15,.,few,CASSPAGGGASGYTF,TGTGCCAGCAGTCCTGCCGGGGGGGGGGCGTCCGGCTACACCTTC
TRBJ2-6,TRBV24-1,13,.,many,CATSDSGANVLTF,TGTGCCACCAGTGATTCTGGGGCCAACGTCCTGACTTTC
TRBJ2-1,TRBV7-9,17,TRBD2,many,CASSSRVAGEPYNEQFF,TGTGCCAGCAGTTCTCGGGTAGCGGGGGAACCCTACAATGAGCAGTTCTTC
TRBJ2-2,TRBV27,14,.,many,CASSDTGTGGELFF,TGTGCCAGCAGTGACACAGGGACGGGCGGGGAGCTGTTTTTT
TRBJ2-3,TRBV27,16,.,few,CASSLHVGRSTDTQYF,TGTGCCAGCAGTTTGCATGTGGGACGGAGCACAGATACGCAGTATTTT
TRBJ2-2,TRBV15,14,.,many,CATSRDSLSGELFF,TGTGCCACCAGCAGAGATTCCCTCTCCGGGGAGCTGTTTTTT
TRBJ1-5,TRBV5-1,13,.,many,CASSLSSNQPQHF,TGCGCCAGCAGCTTAAGTAGCAATCAGCCCCAGCATTTT
TRBJ1-1,TRBV3-1,18,.,few,CASSRYWENRVTDTEAFF,TGTGCCAGCAGTCGGTATTGGGAAAACAGGGTTACGGATACTGAAGCTTTCTTT
TRBJ2-5,TRBV5-1,12,.,.,CASSLYQETQYF,TGCGCCAGCAGCTTGTACCAAGAGACCCAGTACTTC
TRBJ2-2,TRBV5-8,14,.,many,CASSQVKNTGELFF,TGTGCCAGCAGCCAAGTCAAAAACACCGGGGAGCTGTTTTTT
TRBJ1-5,TRBV12-5,13,TRBD1,.,CASASGGAGPQHF,TGTGCTAGTGCCTCAGGGGGCGCGGGGCCCCAGCATTTT
TRBJ2-7,TRBV4-1,15,.,.,CASSTPGSPHYEQYF,TGCGCCAGCAGCACCCCCGGGAGTCCGCACTACGAGCAGTACTTC
TRBJ2-1,TRBV5-1,15,.,.,CASSLAVKTFNEQFF,TGCGCCAGCAGCTTGGCCGTGAAAACTTTTAATGAGCAGTTCTTC
TRBJ2-2,TRBV12-3/TRBV12-4,13,TRBD1,many,CASSQTGARELFF,TGTGCCAGCAGCCAGACAGGGGCCAGGGAGCTGTTTTTT
TRBJ2-2,TRBV7-2,16,TRBD1,many,CASSLAAGGVTGELFF,TGTGCCAGCAGCTTAGCAGCAGGGGGCGTCACCGGGGAGCTGTTTTTT
TRBJ2-1,TRBV5-4,11,.,.,CASSLVREQFF,TGTGCCAGCAGCTTGGTCCGTGAGCAGTTCTTC
TRBJ1-5,TRBV15,14,.,many,CATSRNRDSQPQHF,TGTGCCACCAGCAGAAACCGAGACAGTCAGCCCCAGCATTTT
TRBJ2-1,TRBV5-6,15,TRBD1,many,CASSFGDRAYNEQFF,TGTGCCAGCAGCTTCGGCGACAGGGCCTACAATGAGCAGTTCTTC
TRBJ2-2,TRBV13,15,.,.,CASSLGGTPPGELFF,TGTGCCAGCAGCTTAGGAGGGACCCCTCCCGGGGAGCTGTTTTTT
TRBJ2-7,TRBV7-9,15,TRBD1,many,CASSSDRGSPYEQYF,TGTGCCAGCAGCTCAGACAGGGGATCTCCCTACGAGCAGTACTTC
TRBJ2-1,TRBV4-1,16,.,many,CASSQDAAAGGNEQFF,TGCGCCAGCAGCCAAGATGCAGCCGCAGGAGGCAATGAGCAGTTCTTC
TRBJ1-3,TRBV4-1,17,TRBD1,many,CASSYFQTGGTGNTIYF,TGCGCCAGCAGCTATTTTCAGACAGGGGGCACTGGAAACACCATATATTTT
TRBJ2-5,TRBV12-3/TRBV12-4,15,.,many,CASTTVGSQEETQYF,TGTGCCAGCACTACCGTCGGGTCCCAAGAAGAGACCCAGTACTTC
TRBJ1-1,TRBV5-1,15,TRBD1,many,CASSLVTGDVAEAFF,TGCGCCAGCAGCTTGGTGACAGGGGATGTCGCTGAAGCTTTCTTT
TRBJ2-5,TRBV5-1,14,.,.,CASSLQGHQETQYF,TGCGCCAGCAGTCTCCAGGGTCACCAAGAGACCCAGTACTTC
TRBJ2-1,TRBV14,16,.,many,CASSHSMGRNYNEQFF,TGTGCCAGCAGCCATTCCATGGGACGGAATTACAATGAGCAGTTCTTC
TRBJ2-1,TRBV6-1,15,.,few,CASRRNLGQYNEQFF,TGTGCCAGCAGGAGGAACCTGGGCCAATACAATGAGCAGTTCTTC
TRBJ2-1,TRBV24-1,16,.,few,CATSDFRGRSYNEQFF,TGTGCCACCAGTGATTTTCGAGGGAGGTCCTACAATGAGCAGTTCTTC
TRBJ1-1,TRBV7-8,17,.,many,CASSLMTGPLRNTEAFF,TGTGCCAGCTCACTGATGACAGGACCCCTAAGGAACACTGAAGCTTTCTTT
TRBJ2-1,TRBV9,16,TRBD2,few,CASSARGGVSYNEQFF,TGTGCCAGCAGCGCTCGGGGGGGGGTTTCCTACAATGAGCAGTTCTTC
TRBJ1-1,TRBV6-5,13,.,many,CASTRGVNTEAFF,TGTGCCAGCACCCGGGGGGTCAACACTGAAGCTTTCTTT
TRBJ1-1,TRBV19,13,.,.,CASSIGPGTEAFF,TGTGCCAGTAGTATAGGCCCAGGGACTGAAGCTTTCTTT
TRBJ1-6,TRBV4-3,14,.,many,CASSQAGLVSPLHF,TGCGCCAGCAGCCAGGCGGGATTAGTATCACCCCTCCACTTT
TRBJ2-1,TRBV2,11,.,few,CASSAPTPANF,TGTGCCAGCAGTGCCCCGACCCCCGCAAACTTC
TRBJ2-3,TRBV9,16,.,few,CASSVGLVRSTDTQYF,TGTGCCAGCAGCGTAGGTCTAGTGCGGTCCACAGATACGCAGTATTTT
TRBJ2-5,TRBV27,13,.,.,CASSLLSQETQYF,TGTGCCAGCAGTTTATTGAGCCAAGAGACCCAGTACTTC
TRBJ2-7,TRBV19,13,TRBD1,many,CASSMGTGREQYF,TGTGCCAGTAGTATGGGGACAGGGCGCGAGCAGTACTTC